This T cell receptor (beta chain) was captured by sequencing in a study of cytotoxic CD8 clonotypes in ibrutinib-treated CLL. Study-wide results and limits: Sample timing was unmatched between remission and later-progressing patients; lymph nodes unstudied. Age-matched healthy donor levels were exceeded by baseline clonality, which tracked circulating CD8+ T-cell counts. Clonality showed a rise at ibrutinib response that reversed toward baseline at progression.

The CDR3 extends over 16 amino acids. The germline CDR1 and CDR2 sequences are SGDLS and YYNGEE. The V and J ends lost 0 bases and 8 bases respectively, with 18 bases between them. Remarks on this clone: What it recognizes is unknown.

The protocol was immunoSEQ multiplex PCR, while the TCRdb copy is restricted to in-frame clones and leaves out a portion. The sample shows about 130,000 clones, over 60% of them seen only once. The sample in question was PBMCs, obtained after 12 months of ibrutinib treatment. The chain combines TRBV9 with TRBJ2-1; either TRBD1 or TRBD2 may fit D (6 bases each). This TCR derives from a human donor with chronic lymphocytic leukemia. DNA for the CDR3: TGTGCCAGCAGCGTAGTTGGAGGGGGGCCCTTCGATGAGCAGTTCTTC. Residues: CASSVVGGGPFDEQFF.